The subject of this entry is one T cell receptor (beta chain). The sample holds one count of this clone. No cognate antigen has been identified for it. Within one base of it there is no much larger clone, and no base qualities were kept. This sample is drawn from a study of T cell changes during pregnancy in multiple sclerosis (dated by TCRdb to between 2018 and 2021). With regard to the full study: The study looked at changes in the T cell repertoire across pregnancy in women with multiple sclerosis.

The protocol used for the library was the immunoSEQ multiplex PCR assay. Drawn from immuneACCESS, this table holds only the in-frame rearrangements with V and J called that TCRdb kept. Clones are partly lost; checked studies trace under half to an unresolved V gene and leave the rest unexplained. The sample data list about 15,000 clones, and 80% to 90% of these were observed just once. Together, the top ten hold under 20% of the sample. Germline trimming amounts to 5 bases on V and 9 bases on J, with 9 as the count of junction bases outside the gene matches. As encoded in the germline V gene, CDR1 is SNHLY while CDR2 is FYNNEI. Inclusive of the bounding cysteine and phenylalanine, the CDR3 is 14 residues long. Solely the CDR3 DNA is kept, with 42 bases framed from the first base.

Specimen: CD8+ T cells from peripheral blood mononuclear cells, collected in the first trimester of pregnancy. Here the chain combines TRBV2 and TRBJ1-4, with 7 middle bases fitting TRBD1. The sequence derives from a female donor with multiple sclerosis, enrolled in a pregnancy study. The CDR3 protein sequence reads: CASSMSRTGQKLFF. The DNA sequence is as follows: TGTGCCAGCAGTATGAGTCGGACAGGTCAAAAACTGTTTTTT.